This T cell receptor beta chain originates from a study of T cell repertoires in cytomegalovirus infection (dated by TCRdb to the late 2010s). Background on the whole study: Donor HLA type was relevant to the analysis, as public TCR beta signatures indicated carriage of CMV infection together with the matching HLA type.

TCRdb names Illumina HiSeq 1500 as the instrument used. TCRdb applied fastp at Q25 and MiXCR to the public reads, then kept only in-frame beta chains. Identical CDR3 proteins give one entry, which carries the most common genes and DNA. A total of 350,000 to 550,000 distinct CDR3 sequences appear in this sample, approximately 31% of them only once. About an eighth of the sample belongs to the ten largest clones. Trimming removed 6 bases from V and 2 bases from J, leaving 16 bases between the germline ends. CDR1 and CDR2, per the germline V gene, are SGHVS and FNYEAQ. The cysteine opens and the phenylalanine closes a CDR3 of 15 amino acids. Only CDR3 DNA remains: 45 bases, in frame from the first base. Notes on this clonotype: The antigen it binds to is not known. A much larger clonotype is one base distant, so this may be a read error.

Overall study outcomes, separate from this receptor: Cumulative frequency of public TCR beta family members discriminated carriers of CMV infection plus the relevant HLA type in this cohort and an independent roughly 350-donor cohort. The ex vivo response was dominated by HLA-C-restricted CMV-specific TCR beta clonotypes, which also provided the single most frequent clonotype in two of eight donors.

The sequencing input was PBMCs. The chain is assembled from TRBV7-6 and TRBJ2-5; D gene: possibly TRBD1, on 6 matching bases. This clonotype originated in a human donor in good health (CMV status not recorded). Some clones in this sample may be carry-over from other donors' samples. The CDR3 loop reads CASSNTGTPQETQYF. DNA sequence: TGTGCCAGCAGTAATACCGGGACACCACAAGAGACCCAGTACTTC.